Listed here is a single T cell receptor (beta chain). The antigen remains undetermined. These data are taken from a study of T-cell memory formation after mild COVID-19. Study-level background: TCR clusters largely stayed donor specific. Whole-study findings and limits: Nothing showed for sure that second-wave clones peaking on day 37 were SARS-CoV-2 specific. The appearance of some responding clones in pre-infection memory suggested that cross-reactive memory joined.

The germline V and J ends were trimmed by 5 bases and 5 bases, with 18 bases remaining between them. This CDR3 is 15 amino acids long. TCRdb re-derived calls from the 5' RACE reads in MiXCR, one entry per CDR3 protein. The data contain 70,000 to 100,000 distinct CDR3 sequences, more than 10% of them singletons. What was sequenced was PBMCs or a T cell subset sorted from them (not recorded which). This chain connects TRBV12-3 or TRBV12-4 to TRBJ2-5, with D perhaps TRBD2 (6 bases). The receptor's source is an adult woman who had mild COVID-19 (a few samples of this study predate the infection). Cell type and time point are not known. Written as DNA, the CDR3 is TGTGCCAGCAGTGCAGGAATGGGGGGAGGCGAGACCCAGTACTTC. Amino acid sequence: CASSAGMGGGETQYF.